Shown below are 28 T cell receptor beta chains from a single sample sequenced in a study of T-cell memory formation after mild COVID-19. One entry per CDR3 protein results from TCRdb running MiXCR on the 5' RACE reads. The sample has under 450,000 distinct CDR3 sequences, less than 25% seen once. Sequenced sample: PBMCs or a T cell subset sorted from them (not recorded which). All receptors derive from an adult woman who had mild COVID-19 (a few samples of this study predate the infection). Cell type and time point are not known.

The table lists this clonotype with a few counts. V and J are TRBV20-1 and TRBJ2-3; D is perhaps TRBD1 or TRBD2 (5 bases each). Per germline, CDR1 DFQATT and CDR2 SNEGSKA (reference sequence). Trimming removed 6 bases at V and 6 bases at J, with 25 bases between. The CDR3 is 16 residues long. The CDR3 region is CSALSPRTGPGDTQYF. CDR3 coding DNA: TGCAGTGCCTTATCCCCCAGGACGGGACCTGGTGATACGCAGTATTTT.

This clonotype was seen a handful of times. The gene calls are TRBV7-8 and TRBJ2-7; TRBD1 matches at 9 bases. Germline V gene sequence: CDR1 SGHVS, CDR2 FQNEAQ. CDR3 length equals 16 residues. With 4 bases clipped from V and 3 bases from J, the junction kept 10 bases outside the gene matches. CDR3 sequence: CASSSRAGTGNYEQYF. CDR3 bases: TGTGCCAGCAGCTCACGGGCCGGGACAGGGAACTACGAGCAGTACTTC. Based on the CDR3 plus reference TRBV7-8 and TRBJ2-7, the full variable domain is GAGVSQSPRYKVAKRGQDVALRCDPISGHVSLFWYQQALGQGPEFLTYFQNEAQLDKSGLPSDRFFAERPEGSVSTLKIQRTQQEDSAVYLCASSSRAGTGNYEQYFGPGTRLTVT.

In its sample, this clonotype was seen a few times. The V call is TRBV30, the J call TRBJ1-5; 10 positions agree with TRBD1. The J segment lost 4 bases and the V segment lost 0 bases, leaving 3 bases of the junction unmatched. The germline CDR1 and CDR2 sequences are GTSNPN and SVGIG (reference sequence). The length of the CDR3 is 15 residues. The CDR3 nucleotides are TGTGCCTGGAGTGTACAGGGACAGGGGAATCAGCCCCAGCATTTT. Translating it yields CAWSVQGQGNQPQHF.

The chain couples TRBV7-4 to TRBJ1-2; D unresolved. The ends were cut back, 7 bases at V and 4 bases at J, with 7 bases in the middle. Germline V gene data show CDR1 as SGHVT and CDR2 as SQSDAQ. The CDR3 covers 11 residues. The CDR3 DNA reads as TGTGCCAGCAACCTGGCCTATGGCTACACCTTC. Translation: CASNLAYGYTF.

A few counts support this clonotype. V gene TRBV29-1 combines with J gene TRBJ2-7; TRBD2 matches at 10 bases. CDR1 and CDR2 (germline): SQVTM, ANQGSEA. The CDR3 is 12 residues long. V gave up 5 bases and J gave up 4 bases; unmatched junction bases: 2. The CDR3: CSVSSGSYEQYF. In DNA form, the CDR3 reads TGCAGCGTTTCTAGCGGGAGTTACGAGCAGTACTTC.

This clonotype was counted a few times. This rearrangement joins TRBV7-9 to TRBJ2-5, with 7 bases aligning to TRBD1. Trimming removed 5 bases from V and 7 bases from J; junction bases left unmatched: 10. The length of the CDR3 is 14 residues. Germline V gene lookup returns CDR1 SEHNR and CDR2 FQNEAQ (reference sequence). CDR3 nucleotide sequence: TGTGCCAGCAGCCTAGGGGGCGCGGACGTGACCCAGTACTTC. This encodes CASSLGGADVTQYF.

This chain links TRBV7-9 with TRBJ2-7, with D possibly matching TRBD2 (5 bases). Germline values: CDR1 SEHNR, CDR2 FQNEAQ (reference sequence). This CDR3 spans 13 amino acids. The V and J ends lost 5 bases and 7 bases respectively, with 15 bases between them. In DNA form, the CDR3 reads TGTGCCAGCAGCCCAGGAGGACTTCGGGAGCAGTACTTC. Translation: CASSPGGLREQYF.

V is TRBV27 and J is TRBJ2-6; D is uncertain. There are 17 residues in the CDR3. Germline assignment: CDR1 MNHEY and CDR2 SMNVEV (reference sequence). V was clipped by 4 bases and J by 0 bases, with 13 bases between them. CDR3 loop: CASSSLSAISGANVLTF. The CDR3, as DNA: TGTGCCAGCAGTTCCCTTTCAGCCATCTCTGGGGCCAACGTCCTGACTTTC. The complete variable domain, with remaining parts taken from reference TRBV27 and TRBJ2-6, reads EAQVTQNPRYLITVTGKKLTVTCSQNMNHEYMSWYRQDPGLGLRQIYYSMNVEVTDKGDVPEGYKVSRKEKRNFPLILESPSPNQTSLYFCASSSLSAISGANVLTFGAGSRLTVL.

The rearrangement uses TRBV5-1 and TRBJ2-7, with 8 nucleotides matching TRBD2. The CDR3 has 15 residues. With V trimmed by 3 bases and J by 2 bases, 7 bases remained unmatched. CDR1 is SGHRS, CDR2 YFSETQ, per germline. As DNA, the CDR3 is TGCGCCAGCAGCTCCGCGGGAGGCACGACCTACGAGCAGTACTTC. Protein sequence: CASSSAGGTTYEQYF.

This clonotype occurred many times. The rearrangement uses TRBV4-3 and TRBJ2-4; D is uncertain. The germline V and J ends were trimmed by 1 base and 12 bases, with 13 bases remaining between them. Per the germline V gene, CDR1 is LGHNA and CDR2 is YSLEER. The CDR3 contains 13 residues. The chain's CDR3 is CASSQGGRTTQYF. CDR3 coding DNA: TGCGCCAGCAGCCAAGGTGGTCGAACCACTCAGTACTTC.

This clonotype has just a few counts. The chain is built from TRBV13 and TRBJ2-1; D not certain. The V end was cut by 3 bases, the J end by 5 bases, with 8 bases between. The CDR3 is 13 residues long. CDR1 PRHDT and CDR2 FYEKMQ come from the germline V gene (reference sequence). The CDR3 region is CASSFLADNEQFF. The DNA for the CDR3 is TGTGCCAGCAGCTTTTTAGCAGACAATGAGCAGTTCTTC.

The chain uses TRBV7-2 and TRBJ2-7, with D perhaps matching TRBD2 (5 bases). The CDR3 length is 14 residues. Germline V gives CDR1 SGHTA, CDR2 FQGNSA. V was trimmed by 5 bases and J by 4 bases, leaving 15 bases between them. In DNA form, the CDR3 reads TGTGCCAGCAGCAAAGGGAGTCATCGATACGAGCAGTACTTC. Translation gives CASSKGSHRYEQYF.

The chain is built from TRBV20-1 and TRBJ2-7; tentatively, D is TRBD1 (7 bases). Deletions cut 0 bases from V and 5 bases from J, with 17 bases between. The V gene's germline CDR1 is DFQATT and CDR2 SNEGSKA (reference sequence). The CDR3 extends over 15 amino acids. CDR3 DNA: TGCAGTGCTAGAGATCCGACAGGGAGGTATGACGAGCAGTACTTC. It yields the protein CSARDPTGRYDEQYF.

This clonotype turned up a few times. V gene TRBV10-3 combines with J gene TRBJ2-7; 7 nucleotides align to TRBD1. From germline, CDR1 is ENHRY and CDR2 SYGVKD. The CDR3 runs to 11 residues. Trimming removed 6 bases from V and 4 bases from J; junction bases left unmatched: 0. Written as DNA, the CDR3 is TGTGCCATCAGACAGGGGTACGAGCAGTACTTC. Its translation: CAIRQGYEQYF.

The J gene is TRBJ2-2, the V gene TRBV15; D unclear. The V gene lost 3 bases and the J gene lost 3 bases, with 2 bases spanning the gap. Germline-derived CDR1 and CDR2 are LNHNV and YYDKDF (reference sequence). The CDR3 runs 12 residues. The CDR3, as DNA: TGTGCCACCAGCAGTTACACCGGGGAGCTGTTTTTT. It encodes CATSSYTGELFF.

This clonotype came up a few times. The chain is built from TRBV9 and TRBJ2-3; TRBD1 is a possible D gene (6 bases). V was trimmed by 0 bases and J by 8 bases, leaving 16 bases between them. The CDR3 contains 15 residues. Germline lookup yields CDR1 SGDLS and CDR2 YYNGEE. This CDR3 reads CASSVAGGPQGTQYF. CDR3 DNA: TGTGCCAGCAGCGTAGCGGGCGGCCCACAGGGTACGCAGTATTTT.

This clonotype turned up a few times. V and J are TRBV3-1 and TRBJ2-1; D ambiguous. This CDR3 has 14 amino acids. Trimming left V 3 bases short and J 3 bases short, with 9 bases between. Germline V gene sequence: CDR1 LGHDT, CDR2 YNNKEL (reference sequence). The CDR3 bases are TGTGCCAGCAGCCACGCAGGCCTCTACAATGAGCAGTTCTTC. Amino acid sequence: CASSHAGLYNEQFF.

V gene TRBV20-1 combines with J gene TRBJ2-2; tentative D call: TRBD2 (5 bases). The V gene's germline CDR1 is DFQATT and CDR2 SNEGSKA (reference sequence). Trimming shortened V by 1 base and J by 6 bases, and 12 bases separated the two germline ends. The CDR3 is 14 residues long. Here the CDR3 reads CSARASTRSGELFF. The CDR3 region has the DNA TGCAGTGCTAGAGCGAGTACTAGATCCGGGGAGCTGTTTTTT.

V usage is TRBV12-3 or TRBV12-4 and J usage is TRBJ2-2; D is possibly TRBD2 (5 bases). Between the trimmed V and J ends, which lost 8 bases and 7 bases, there was a span of 14 bases. This CDR3 contains 13 residues. The CDR3 sequence is CASCVGESGELFF. The CDR3 DNA is TGTGCCAGCTGCGTCGGGGAGAGCGGGGAGCTGTTTTTT.

This clonotype was seen repeatedly, ten times or more. This chain joins TRBV12-5 and TRBJ2-5; TRBD2 agrees at 8 bases. The length of the CDR3 is 14 residues. Germline V CDR1 and CDR2: LGHNT, FRNRAP. Losses at the gene ends were 4 bases for V and 4 bases for J; bases not matched to a gene: 5. CDR3 loop: CASGYSGGGETQYF. CDR3 bases: TGTGCTAGTGGTTACAGCGGGGGAGGAGAGACCCAGTACTTC.

This clonotype was picked up a small number of times. The chain recombines TRBV7-9 with TRBJ1-1; TRBD1 might be the D (5 bases). Trimming pared 5 bases from V and 1 base from J, leaving 11 bases between. CDR1 is SEHNR and CDR2 is FQNEAQ in the germline V gene (reference sequence). The CDR3 totals 14 residues. The CDR3 bases are TGTGCCAGCAGCGGCAGAAGGGGGAACACTGAAGCTTTCTTT. It specifies CASSGRRGNTEAFF.

J is TRBJ1-3 and V is TRBV12-3 or TRBV12-4, with TRBD1 identical over 7 bases. CDR3 length: 20 residues. V lost 3 bases to trimming and J lost 0 bases; unmatched junction nucleotides: 17. The DNA for the CDR3 is TGTGCCAGCAGTTTGTTCAACAGGGGCTTACTTTACTTCTCTGGAAACACCATATATTTT. Encoded protein: CASSLFNRGLLYFSGNTIYF.

This clonotype was observed once. The CDR3 sequence is CASSLRRNSNQPQHF. CDR3 nucleotides: TGTGCCAGCAGCTTGCGCCGGAATAGCAATCAGCCCCAGCATTTT. The V gene is TRBV5-6, the J gene TRBJ1-5, with D hard to call. V was shortened by 1 base and J by 0 bases, with 8 bases between the two germline ends. Per germline, CDR1 SGHDT and CDR2 YYEEEE. The CDR3 runs to 15 residues.

As for this clonotype: Given the absence of the conserved phenylalanine or tryptophan at the CDR3 end, a read error is likely. This sequence joins TRBV7-2 and TRBJ2-5, with a weak D call TRBD1 (5 bases). The germline V gene encodes CDR1 SGHTA and CDR2 FQGNSA. Deletions cut 4 bases from V and 5 bases from J, with 14 bases between. The CDR3 has 14 residues. CDR3 DNA sequence: TGTGCCAGCAGCTCTTCTAGGGGTGGGGAGACCCAGTACTTA. The encoded protein is CASSSSRGGETQYL.

There are a few counts of this clonotype. The genes are TRBV20-1 and TRBJ2-4; 9 bases are a match to TRBD2. The CDR3 is 17 residues long. J lost 0 bases, V lost 1 base, and 7 bases had no gene match. The germline V gene has CDR1 DFQATT and CDR2 SNEGSKA (reference sequence). This CDR3 is CSARVLAGLGAKNIQYF. CDR3 in DNA: TGCAGTGCTAGAGTACTAGCGGGTCTCGGAGCCAAAAACATTCAGTACTTC.

The chain uses TRBV4-1 and TRBJ2-7, with 8 bases fitting TRBD2. The CDR3 consists of 17 residues. Germline lookup yields CDR1 MGHRA and CDR2 YSYEKL. V lost 4 bases to trimming and J lost 2 bases; unmatched junction nucleotides: 13. The CDR3 DNA sequence: TGCGCCAGCAGCCGGAGCGGGAGCCCGATCGCTACCTACGAGCAGTACTTC. This codes for CASSRSGSPIATYEQYF.

The rearrangement joins TRBV24-1 to TRBJ2-3, with TRBD1 matching 8 bases. The germline CDR1 and CDR2 sequences are KGHDR and SFDVKD. The CDR3 has 18 residues. V was pared by 3 bases and J by 0 bases, with 10 bases of the junction left unmatched. The CDR3 coding sequence is TGTGCCACCAGTGATCTGGACAGGGCGGCCTTTAGCACAGATACGCAGTATTTT. Its protein is CATSDLDRAAFSTDTQYF.

This clonotype was detected a few times. The chain carries TRBV20-1 and TRBJ2-3; 9 nucleotides agree with TRBD2. V lost 5 bases, J lost 3 bases, and 12 bases stayed unmatched. The CDR3 is 16 amino acids. Germline lookup yields CDR1 DFQATT and CDR2 SNEGSKA (reference sequence). The CDR3 nucleotides are TGCAGTGCTCCCTTTTTTAGCGGGAGTACGACAGATACGCAGTATTTT. Its protein product is CSAPFFSGSTTDTQYF.